The 8 T cell receptor beta chains presented below share a single source sample, sequenced in a study of cytomegalovirus exposure and HLA in healthy donors. Primers: 60 Vbeta forward and 13 Jbeta reverse. Assay used: immunoSEQ multiplex PCR; TCRdb lists only in-frame clones, some missing. Of fewer than 250,000 clones in the sample, roughly 80% were seen once. Input material: PBMCs. These receptors came from a woman in her 30s in good health and CMV-seropositive.

The sample holds one count of this clone. The genes are TRBV6-4 and TRBJ2-3; D not resolved. The CDR3 runs 13 residues. V lost 5 bases to trimming and J lost 2 bases, with 8 bases between them. Germline V CDR1 and CDR2: MRHNA, SNTAGT. This CDR3 reads CASSLDSTDTQYF. The CDR3 region has the DNA TGTGCCAGCAGTCTCGACTCCACAGATACGCAGTATTTT.

V usage is TRBV6-1 and J usage is TRBJ1-1, with a possible D match to TRBD1 (5 bases). Between the trimmed V and J ends, which lost 0 bases and 5 bases, there was a span of 13 bases. Germline loops: CDR1 MNHNS, CDR2 SASEGT. CDR3 length equals 15 residues. The CDR3 nucleotides read TGTGCCAGCAGTGAAGCGGCAGGGTTTACGACTGAAGCTTTCTTT. It translates to CASSEAAGFTTEAFF.

J is TRBJ2-1 and V is TRBV5-1; maybe TRBD2 (6 bases). The germline gives CDR1 SGHRS, CDR2 YFSETQ. The CDR3 totals 15 residues. V was cut by 1 base and J by 1 base, with 9 bases left in between. The CDR3, as DNA: TGCGCCAGCAGCTTGATTAGCGGTTCCTACAATGAGCAGTTCTTC. This sequence encodes CASSLISGSYNEQFF.

The rearrangement links TRBV6-5 to TRBJ2-7; 9 bases align to TRBD2. The CDR3 loop spans 15 amino acids. The germline gives CDR1 MNHEY, CDR2 SVGAGI. V shed 6 bases, J shed 0 bases, and the junction held 6 bases outside the gene matches. The chain's CDR3 is CASSRSGSNSYEQYF. CDR3 DNA sequence: TGTGCCAGCAGCCGTAGCGGGAGTAACTCCTACGAGCAGTACTTC.

CDR3: CASSSGTLLAKNIQYF. The CDR3 nucleotides read TGCGCCAGCAGCTCCGGGACACTTCTAGCCAAAAACATTCAGTACTTC. The rearrangement joins TRBV5-1 to TRBJ2-4; D is possibly TRBD1 (6 bases). Trimming stripped 3 bases from V and 0 bases from J, with 13 bases between. The germline V gene has CDR1 SGHRS and CDR2 YFSETQ. The CDR3 spans 16 residues.

V usage is TRBV6-5 and J usage is TRBJ1-5; 8 positions agree with TRBD1. The CDR3 has 16 residues. V gave up 4 bases and J gave up 0 bases; unmatched junction bases: 5. The germline V gene encodes CDR1 MNHEY and CDR2 SVGAGI. The CDR3 bases are TGTGCCAGCAGTTCGGACAGGGACTTTAGCAATCAGCCCCAGCATTTT. This gives the protein CASSSDRDFSNQPQHF.

In its sample, this clone was seen a few times. The chain links TRBV2 to TRBJ2-3, with 8 bases fitting TRBD2. Trimming cost V 5 bases and J 5 bases; bases outside gene matches: 6. The germline V gene has CDR1 SNHLY and CDR2 FYNNEI. The CDR3 sequence is 14 residues long. CDR3 residues: CASSSGTRQDTQYF. The DNA for the CDR3 is TGTGCCAGCAGTTCCGGGACTAGGCAAGATACGCAGTATTTT.

This chain links TRBV27 with TRBJ2-1; D gene uncertain. The CDR3 sequence is 14 residues long. Trimming removed 2 bases from V and 2 bases from J, with 7 bases in between. Looked up from germline, CDR1 is MNHEY and CDR2 is SMNVEV (reference sequence). CDR3 sequence (DNA): TGTGCCAGCAGTTTAGGCGACACCTACAATGAGCAGTTCTTC. This gives the protein CASSLGDTYNEQFF.